Presented here are 8 T cell receptor beta chains from one specimen sequenced in a study of cytomegalovirus exposure and HLA in healthy donors. With 60 Vbeta and 13 Jbeta primers, the PCR was carried out. Produced via immunoSEQ multiplex PCR; TCRdb's table is partial and in-frame only. The top ten clones hold less than 4.5% of a sample with approximately 97,000 clones, 55% to 80% of them seen once. Sequencing input: PBMCs. Receptor source: a man aged 35 to 55 in good health and CMV-seronegative.

This clone was seen a handful of times. This rearrangement joins TRBV5-4 to TRBJ1-1; D unresolved. CDR1 SGHNT and CDR2 YYREEE come from the germline V gene (reference sequence). The CDR3 runs 13 residues. Between the trimmed V and J ends, which lost 3 bases and 1 base, there was a span of 7 bases. CDR3 in amino acids: CASSSQENTEAFF. The CDR3 DNA reads TGTGCCAGCAGCTCCCAGGAGAACACTGAAGCTTTCTTT.

V and J are TRBV27 and TRBJ1-3, with D unclear. Deletions cut 0 bases from V and 2 bases from J, with 11 bases between. This CDR3 comprises 16 residues. Germline V gene sequence: CDR1 MNHEY, CDR2 SMNVEV (reference sequence). CDR3 coding DNA: TGTGCCAGCAGTTTATCGGGTTGGGAGCCTGGAAACACCATATATTTT. It yields the protein CASSLSGWEPGNTIYF.

Here the CDR3 DNA reads TGTGCCAGCGGACCGCCGGGGGGGGACAAGCAGTATTTT. This sequence encodes CASGPPGGDKQYF. The chain employs TRBV5-4 and TRBJ2-3, with 8 bases identical to TRBD2. CDR1 is SGHNT, CDR2 YYREEE, per germline (reference sequence). The CDR3 loop spans 13 amino acids. Trimming at V came to 7 bases and at J to 11 bases, leaving 12 bases not matched to a gene.

This chain connects TRBV13 to TRBJ2-1; TRBD2 matches 7 bases. CDR1 and CDR2 from the germline V gene are PRHDT and FYEKMQ (reference sequence). The CDR3 consists of 13 residues. V lost 3 bases and J lost 9; bases outside the gene matches: 5. CDR3 in DNA: TGTGCCAGCAGCTTGGGAGGGGCAGGTGAGCAGTTCTTC. Its protein is CASSLGGAGEQFF.

This clone was detected only a few times. The V call is TRBV5-4, the J call TRBJ2-1, with 12 bases lining up with TRBD2. The germline CDR1 and CDR2 sequences are SGHNT and YYREEE (reference sequence). The V segment lost 4 bases and the J segment 6 bases; nucleotides outside the gene matches: 5. This CDR3 is 15 amino acids long. In DNA form, the CDR3 reads TGTGCCAGCAGCGTAACTAGCGGGGGGCCCAATGAGCAGTTCTTC. Translating it yields CASSVTSGGPNEQFF. Variable domain in full (rest from reference TRBV5-4 and TRBJ2-1): ETGVTQSPTHLIKTRGQQVTLRCSSQSGHNTVSWYQQALGQGPQFIFQYYREEENGRGNFPPRFSGLQFPNYSSELNVNALELDDSALYLCASSVTSGGPNEQFFGPGTRLTVL.

This clone was recorded a few times. This chain connects TRBV4-3 to TRBJ1-3; a weak D match, TRBD1 (5 bases). Trimming shortened V by 0 bases and J by 5 bases, and 14 bases separated the two germline ends. Per the germline V gene, CDR1 is LGHNA and CDR2 is YSLEER. This CDR3 region has 16 residues. The DNA of the CDR3 is TGCGCCAGCAGCCAAGATTTGGACACCTATCGAAACACCATATATTTT. Residues: CASSQDLDTYRNTIYF.

The V gene is TRBV6-5, the J gene TRBJ2-7; no reliable D call. Trimming cost V 2 bases and J 4 bases, with 15 bases left between them. CDR3 length: 15 amino acids. The germline CDR1 and CDR2 sequences are MNHEY and SVGAGI. The chain's CDR3 is CASSYNNDLEYEQYF. CDR3 DNA: TGTGCCAGCAGTTACAACAACGACCTGGAGTACGAGCAGTACTTC.

The CDR3 DNA reads TGTGCCAGCAGCCCACGGGGGGCGGGGGACTATGGCTACACCTTC. It encodes CASSPRGAGDYGYTF. V usage is TRBV5-8 and J usage is TRBJ1-2; perhaps TRBD1 as D (6 bases). Germline CDR1 reads SGHTS; CDR2 reads YDEGEE. The CDR3 totals 15 residues. The V gene lost 4 bases and the J gene lost 3 bases, with 16 bases spanning the gap.